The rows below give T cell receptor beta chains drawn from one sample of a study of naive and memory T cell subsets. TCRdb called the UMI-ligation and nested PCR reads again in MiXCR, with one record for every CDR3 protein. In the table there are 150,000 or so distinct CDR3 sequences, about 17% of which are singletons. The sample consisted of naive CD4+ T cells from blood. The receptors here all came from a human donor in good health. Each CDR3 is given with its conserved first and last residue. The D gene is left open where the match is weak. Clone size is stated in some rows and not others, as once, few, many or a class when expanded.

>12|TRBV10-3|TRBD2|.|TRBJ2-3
TGTGCCATCTCGCGGGGGGGAGATACGCAGTATTTT
CAISRGGDTQYF
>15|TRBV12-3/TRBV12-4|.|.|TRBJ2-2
TGTGCCAGCAGTTTTCAGGGCATGACCACCGGGGAGCTGTTTTTT
CASSFQGMTTGELFF
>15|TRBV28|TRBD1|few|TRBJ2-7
TGTGCCAGCAGTATACAGGGGGGAACAAGCTACGAGCAGTACTTC
CASSIQGGTSYEQYF
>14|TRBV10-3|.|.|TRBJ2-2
TGTGCCATCAGTGAGCCAGAAAACACCGGGGAGCTGTTTTTT
CAISEPENTGELFF
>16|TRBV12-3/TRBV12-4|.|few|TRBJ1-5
TGTGCCAGCAGTTTATTCTCAGGGACGCTCTTGGAGCCCCAGCATTTT
CASSLFSGTLLEPQHF
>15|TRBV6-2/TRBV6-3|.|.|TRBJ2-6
TGTGCCAGCACGCCCATAGGATCTGGGGCCAACGTCCTGACTTTC
CASTPIGSGANVLTF
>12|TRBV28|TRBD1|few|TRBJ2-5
TGTGCCAGCTACAGGGGCCAGGAGACCCAGTACTTC
CASYRGQETQYF
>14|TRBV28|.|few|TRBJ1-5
TGTGCCAGCAGTGAATCTACCTACAATCAGCCCCAGCATTTT
CASSESTYNQPQHF
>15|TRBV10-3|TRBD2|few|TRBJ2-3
TGTGCCATCAGTGAGTCGAGCGGGAGGGCAGATACGCAGTATTTT
CAISESSGRADTQYF
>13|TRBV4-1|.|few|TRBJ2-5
TGCGCCAGCAGGCAGGGTTTTCAAGAGACCCAGTACTTC
CASRQGFQETQYF
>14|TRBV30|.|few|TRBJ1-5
TGTGCCTGCAGTAGGGAGTATAGCAATCAGCCCCAGCATTTT
CACSREYSNQPQHF
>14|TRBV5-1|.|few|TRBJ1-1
TGCGCCAGCAGCTCCGGACCCGTGGCCGCTGAAGCTTTCTTT
CASSSGPVAAEAFF
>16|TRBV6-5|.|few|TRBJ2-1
TGTGCCAGCAGTCGCGCGCTGGGAAAGGCACACAATGAGCAGTTCTTC
CASSRALGKAHNEQFF
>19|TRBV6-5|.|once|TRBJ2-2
TGTGCCAGCAGTTACTCCCGCCCACAAGCGGGCACCTTCACCGGGGAGCTGTTTTTT
CASSYSRPQAGTFTGELFF
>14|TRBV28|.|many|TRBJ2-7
TGTGCCAGCAGTTCTGCCTGGCATACCTACGAGCAGTACTTC
CASSSAWHTYEQYF